Given below is one T cell receptor (beta chain) in context. Antigen unknown. The sample belongs to a study of CXCR3-negative and CXCR3-positive naive CD8 T cells. 5' RACE with UMI labels generated the TRB cDNA libraries. One entry per CDR3 protein, without DNA, is what TCRdb gives after re-calling the 5' RACE reads. The repertoire shows about 26,000 distinct CDR3 sequences; the top ten hold less than 3.5%. Study results and caveats: Greater hydrophobicity was found in TRB CDR3s of CXCR3-positive naive cells than of CXCR3-negative naive cells. CXCR3 expression dropped partially after cryopreservation, and most assays relied on fresh PBMCs.

Germline lookup yields CDR1 MDHEN and CDR2 SYDVKM. This CDR3 comprises 16 residues. Triplicate roughly 300,000-cell sorts were made of each CD8+ T cell subset. The receptor was isolated from a human donor in good health. Some clones in this sample may be carry-over from other donors' samples. The chain carries TRBV28 and TRBJ1-1; the TCRdb call, TRBD1, lacks DNA for checking. Sequenced sample: naive CXCR3- CD8+ T cells from blood. Subset defined: CD45RO-CCR7+CD27+CD95- naive CD8+ T cells lacking CXCR3 (TNR3-). The CDR3 reads CASDRGRQSMNTEAFF.